The next 16 T cell receptor beta chains were all read from a single sample in a study of a mutant IDH1 vaccine in newly diagnosed glioma (dated by TCRdb to about 2021). For these TCRs, the target antigens are not known. Libraries were prepared through the immunoSEQ multiplex PCR assay. The table comes from immuneACCESS by way of TCRdb, which keeps in-frame sequences with V and J called. Part of the clones is missing from these tables; in studies checked, under half for an unresolved V gene and the rest for unknown reasons. The sample table contains tens of thousands of clones; only one count was recorded for 81% of them. About 4.5% of the sample belongs to the ten largest clones. The time point label, read with the paper, signifies: week 35, safety follow-up. Each vaccine dose, consisting of 300 ug of a 20-mer mutant IDH1 peptide in Montanide, was administered subcutaneously with topical imiquimod.

Here the sequenced sample was PBMCs, taken from a glioma patient whose treatment included an IDH1 peptide vaccine. The receptors here all came from a woman aged 40-49 years with glioma. Some clones in this sample may be carry-over from other donors' samples.

V usage is TRBV7-3 and J usage is TRBJ2-3; 10 bases fit TRBD2. J lost 4 bases, V lost 5 bases, and 9 bases had no gene match. Germline CDR1 reads SGHTA; CDR2 reads FQGTGA. The CDR3 contains 16 residues. CDR3 loop: CASSPIAGGFADTQYF. The CDR3 DNA reads TGTGCCAGCAGCCCCATAGCGGGGGGTTTCGCAGATACGCAGTATTTT.

CDR3 amino acids: CASSIGTNYQPQHF. In DNA form, the CDR3 reads TGTGCCAGTAGTATAGGGACAAACTATCAGCCCCAGCATTTT. The chain has TRBV19 and TRBJ1-5; possibly TRBD1 for D (5 bases). CDR3 length: 14 amino acids. Germline CDR1 is LNHDA and CDR2 is SQIVND (reference sequence). V was cut by 1 base and J by 5 bases, with 9 bases left in between.

The chain is built from TRBV4-2 and TRBJ1-2, with 8 bases fitting TRBD1. Germline V gene sequence: CDR1 LGHNA, CDR2 YNFKEQ. V lost 0 bases and J lost 4; bases outside the gene matches: 4. There are 15 residues in the CDR3. CDR3 DNA sequence: TGTGCCAGCAGCCAAGAGGGACAGGCCAGCTATGGCTACACCTTC. Translated: CASSQEGQASYGYTF.

Here the CDR3 reads CASSLAEGNGYTF. CDR3 bases: TGTGCCAGCAGCTTAGCAGAGGGTAATGGCTACACCTTC. The rearrangement links TRBV7-2 to TRBJ1-2; D ambiguous. The V gene lost 0 bases and the J gene lost 6 bases, with 8 bases spanning the gap. Germline assignment: CDR1 SGHTA and CDR2 FQGNSA. The CDR3 has 13 amino acids.

This sequence joins TRBV19 and TRBJ1-1, with D maybe TRBD1 (5 bases). With 4 bases removed from V and 0 bases from J, the gap between germline ends came to 6 bases. Germline V gives CDR1 LNHDA, CDR2 SQIVND (reference sequence). The CDR3 is 13 amino acids. The CDR3 is CASSTGLNTEAFF. The CDR3 DNA sequence: TGTGCCAGTAGTACAGGGCTGAACACTGAAGCTTTCTTT.

The chain uses TRBV7-2 and TRBJ1-2, with a possible D match to TRBD1 (5 bases). The germline CDR1 and CDR2 sequences are SGHTA and FQGNSA. Trimming cost V 5 bases and J 7 bases, with 17 bases left between them. The CDR3 is made up of 14 amino acids. The CDR3 DNA sequence: TGTGCCAGCAGCCAATCGGGGACTGTGGGTGGCTACACCTTC. Translating it yields CASSQSGTVGGYTF.

The chain combines TRBV18 with TRBJ2-7; weak D call: TRBD1 (6 bases). V was clipped by 1 base and J by 2 bases, with 9 bases between them. The CDR3 has 14 amino acids. The germline CDR1 and CDR2 sequences are KGHSH and LQKENI. The CDR3 here is CASSPLQGTYEQYF. The CDR3 nucleotides read TGTGCCAGCTCACCACTCCAGGGGACCTACGAGCAGTACTTC.

This sequence joins TRBV4-1 and TRBJ2-5, with TRBD2 matching over 11 bases. Losses at the gene ends were 1 base for V and 0 bases for J; bases not matched to a gene: 13. The germline V gene encodes CDR1 MGHRA and CDR2 YSYEKL. CDR3 length equals 20 residues. The CDR3 spells CASSQGPTSGRFMDQETQYF. The CDR3 nucleotides are TGCGCCAGCAGCCAAGGGCCCACTAGCGGGAGATTCATGGACCAAGAGACCCAGTACTTC.

The chain carries TRBV12-5 and TRBJ2-2, with D uncertain. CDR3 length: 12 residues. Germline V CDR1 and CDR2: LGHNT, FRNRAP. With 5 bases removed from V and 1 base from J, the gap between germline ends came to 2 bases. The CDR3 DNA follows: TGTGCTAGTGGTGAGAACACCGGGGAGCTGTTTTTT. Protein sequence: CASGENTGELFF.

The genes are TRBV4-2 and TRBJ2-5; D possibly corresponds to TRBD1 (5 bases). Looked up from germline, CDR1 is LGHNA and CDR2 is YNFKEQ. The CDR3 runs 14 residues. V lost 1 base and J 5 bases, leaving 11 bases between the germline ends. The CDR3 DNA reads TGTGCCAGCAGCCAAGGTTTCCAGGGCGAGACCCAGTACTTC. This sequence encodes CASSQGFQGETQYF.

This sequence joins TRBV10-3 and TRBJ1-2; weak D call: TRBD1 (5 bases). The germline gives CDR1 ENHRY, CDR2 SYGVKD. The germline V and J ends were trimmed by 2 bases and 5 bases, with 15 bases remaining between them. The CDR3 contains 15 residues. CDR3 region: CAISEGRGEGYGYTF. DNA for the CDR3: TGTGCCATCAGTGAGGGGAGAGGGGAAGGATATGGCTACACCTTC.

The CDR3 region has the DNA TGTGCCAGCAGCAAACCCACCCATAACCCCAAACGCGGCACCGGGGAGCTGTTTTTT. Protein: CASSKPTHNPKRGTGELFF. The chain joins TRBV21-1 to TRBJ2-2; TRBD2 reflects the table's D call only, with no check against the DNA. TRBV21-1 is assigned pseudogene status. The CDR3 runs 19 residues.

The chain uses TRBV2 and TRBJ2-5, with D perhaps assigned TRBD1 or TRBD2 (5 bases each). The germline CDR1 and CDR2 sequences are SNHLY and FYNNEI. V was shortened by 6 bases and J by 5 bases, with 16 bases between the two germline ends. The CDR3 loop spans 14 amino acids. This CDR3 reads CASSEGRTMETQYF. In DNA form, the CDR3 reads TGTGCCAGCAGCGAGGGGCGTACGATGGAGACCCAGTACTTC.

The V call is TRBV5-1, the J call TRBJ2-4, with D unclear. Germline V CDR1 and CDR2: SGHRS, YFSETQ. Trimming shortened V by 4 bases and J by 1 base, and 9 bases separated the two germline ends. The CDR3 extends over 14 amino acids. The CDR3 sequence is CASSPGGAKNIQYF. CDR3 DNA: TGCGCCAGCAGCCCAGGTGGGGCCAAAAACATTCAGTACTTC.

The chain recombines TRBV7-2 with TRBJ1-6; no firm D call. The CDR3 extends over 15 amino acids. V lost 2 bases and J lost 6, with 11 bases in between. CDR1 and CDR2 (germline): SGHTA, FQGNSA. The CDR3 here is CASSLRRRLNSPLHF. Here the CDR3 DNA reads TGTGCCAGCAGCTTAAGACGGAGACTTAATTCACCCCTCCACTTT.

This chain links TRBV19 with TRBJ1-2, with D hard to call. Trimming stripped 8 bases from V and 4 bases from J, with 11 bases between. Germline loops: CDR1 LNHDA, CDR2 SQIVND (reference sequence). The CDR3 is made up of 12 amino acids. The CDR3 DNA reads as TGTGCCAGTTGGTTCTTCGGCTATGGCTACACCTTC. Its translation is CASWFFGYGYTF.